This TCR beta chain was recorded in a study of blood T cell repertoires in COVID-19. Study details: The United States, Italy and Spain supplied acute and convalescent COVID-19 samples. T cells, B-cell-depleted T cells, or PBMCs provided the cDNA or gDNA that served as material.

In the source study's methods: Quantification of nucleated cells was approximated via reference gene primer amplification. The table came from immunoSEQ multiplex PCR; TCRdb's copy has only in-frame clones and leaves some out. V, J and clone size are those of that table, while D and trimming were read from the DNA. The table lists 210,000 or so clones, roughly four fifths of them singletons, with roughly 4.6% in the top ten. This TCR was sampled from a woman aged 70-85 years with active or convalescent COVID-19. Sequenced: peripheral blood.

The CDR3 DNA reads as TGTGCCAGCAGCCGTCCGACAGGGGGCTTAGGAGATACGCAGTATTTT. Residues: CASSRPTGGLGDTQYF. The rearrangement joins TRBV5-4 to TRBJ2-3, with TRBD1 identical over 10 bases. V trimming: 4 bases; J trimming: 5 bases; junction bases outside the gene matches: 10. The CDR3 has 16 residues. The V gene's germline CDR1 is SGHNT and CDR2 YYREEE (reference sequence).